This T cell receptor (beta chain) was captured by sequencing in a study of post-analysis software for immune sequencing data. General study points: Among a few TRBV segments more frequent in patients than controls were TRBV5-6, TRBV5-1 and TRBV20-1.

This CDR3 contains 15 residues. Germline values: CDR1 SGHTA, CDR2 FQGNSA. Sequencing libraries made from TCR beta cDNA carried unique molecular identifiers. Around 500,000 cDNA molecules were obtained from roughly 0.93 to 9.6 million T cells. TCRdb re-called the PCR reads through MiXCR, storing one row per CDR3 protein. The repertoire holds roughly 570,000 distinct CDR3 sequences, with less than 40% as singletons. To note about this clonotype: Antigen: not known.

V is TRBV7-2 and J is TRBJ2-5, with D possibly being TRBD2 (7 bases). The DNA end is more similar to TRBJ2-7, so the J call may be wrong. The clonotype comes from a girl aged 2 to 17 with multiple sclerosis. The sample consisted of blood. This CDR3 reads CASSVSGTRNCEQYF. DNA for the CDR3: TGTGCCAGCAGCGTAAGCGGGACAAGGAACTGCGAGCAGTACTTC.